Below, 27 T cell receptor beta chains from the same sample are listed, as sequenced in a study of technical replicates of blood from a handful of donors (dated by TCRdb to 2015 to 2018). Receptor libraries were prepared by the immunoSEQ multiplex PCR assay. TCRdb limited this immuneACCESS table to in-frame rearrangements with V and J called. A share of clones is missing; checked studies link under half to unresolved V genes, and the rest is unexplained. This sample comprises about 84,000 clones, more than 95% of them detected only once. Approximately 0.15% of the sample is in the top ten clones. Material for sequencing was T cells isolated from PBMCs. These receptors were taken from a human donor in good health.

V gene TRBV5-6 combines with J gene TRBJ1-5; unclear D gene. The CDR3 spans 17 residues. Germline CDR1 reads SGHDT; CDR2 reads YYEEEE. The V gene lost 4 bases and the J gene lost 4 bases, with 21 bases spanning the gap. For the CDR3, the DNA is TGTGCCAGCAGCGTAACCCGGAGAACCCTTTTTAATCAGCCCCAGCATTTT. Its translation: CASSVTRRTLFNQPQHF.

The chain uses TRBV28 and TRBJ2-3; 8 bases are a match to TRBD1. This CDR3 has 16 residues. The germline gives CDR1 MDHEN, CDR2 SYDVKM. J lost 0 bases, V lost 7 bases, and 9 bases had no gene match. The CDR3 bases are TGTGCCAGCACTGGGGACAGGATAGGAAGCACAGATACGCAGTATTTT. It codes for CASTGDRIGSTDTQYF.

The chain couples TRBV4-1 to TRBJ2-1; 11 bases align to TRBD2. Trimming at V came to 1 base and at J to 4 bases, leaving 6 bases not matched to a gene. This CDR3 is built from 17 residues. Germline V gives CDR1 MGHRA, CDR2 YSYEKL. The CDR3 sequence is CASSQGLAGGEYNEQFF. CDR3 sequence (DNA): TGCGCCAGCAGCCAAGGTCTAGCGGGAGGAGAATACAATGAGCAGTTCTTC.

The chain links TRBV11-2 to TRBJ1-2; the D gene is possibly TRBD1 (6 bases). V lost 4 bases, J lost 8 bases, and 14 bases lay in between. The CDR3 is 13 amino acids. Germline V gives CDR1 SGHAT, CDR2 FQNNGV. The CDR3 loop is CASSSVKTGGYTF. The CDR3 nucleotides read TGTGCCAGCAGCTCAGTCAAGACAGGCGGCTACACCTTC.

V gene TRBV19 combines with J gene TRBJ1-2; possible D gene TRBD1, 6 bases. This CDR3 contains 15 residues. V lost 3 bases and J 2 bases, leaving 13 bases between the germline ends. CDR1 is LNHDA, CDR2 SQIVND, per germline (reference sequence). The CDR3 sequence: CASSMGFGTNYGYTF. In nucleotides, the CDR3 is TGTGCCAGTAGTATGGGGTTCGGGACAAACTATGGCTACACCTTC.

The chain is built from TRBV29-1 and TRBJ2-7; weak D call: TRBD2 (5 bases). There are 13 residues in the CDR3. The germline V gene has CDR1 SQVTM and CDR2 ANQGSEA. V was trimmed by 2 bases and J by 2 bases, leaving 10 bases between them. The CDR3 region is CSVESGQTYEQYF. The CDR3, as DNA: TGCAGCGTTGAAAGCGGCCAGACCTACGAGCAGTACTTC.

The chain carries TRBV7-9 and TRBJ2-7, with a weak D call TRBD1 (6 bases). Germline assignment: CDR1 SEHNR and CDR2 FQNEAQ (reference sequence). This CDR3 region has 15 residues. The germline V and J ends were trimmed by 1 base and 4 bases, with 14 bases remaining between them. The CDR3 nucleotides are TGTGCCAGCAGCTTAGGAGCAGGGGCTGGGTACGAGCAGTACTTC. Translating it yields CASSLGAGAGYEQYF.

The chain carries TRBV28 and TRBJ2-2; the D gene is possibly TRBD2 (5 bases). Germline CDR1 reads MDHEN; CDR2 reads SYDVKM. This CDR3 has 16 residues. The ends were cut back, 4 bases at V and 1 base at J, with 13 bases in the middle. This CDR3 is CASSSLEAGNTGELFF. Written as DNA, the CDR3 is TGTGCCAGCAGTTCTCTTGAGGCGGGGAACACCGGGGAGCTGTTTTTT.

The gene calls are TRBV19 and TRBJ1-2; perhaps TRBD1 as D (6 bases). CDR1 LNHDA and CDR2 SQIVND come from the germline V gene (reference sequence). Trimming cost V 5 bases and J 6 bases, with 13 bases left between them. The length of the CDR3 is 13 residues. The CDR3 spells CASSPNRVHGYTF. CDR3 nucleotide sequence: TGTGCCAGTAGTCCGAACAGGGTCCATGGCTACACCTTC.

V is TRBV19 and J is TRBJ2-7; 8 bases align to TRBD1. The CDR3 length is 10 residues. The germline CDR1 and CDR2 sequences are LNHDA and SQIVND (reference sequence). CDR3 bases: TGTCCAGGGGGCGTCTACGAGCAGTACTTC. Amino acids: CPGGVYEQYF.

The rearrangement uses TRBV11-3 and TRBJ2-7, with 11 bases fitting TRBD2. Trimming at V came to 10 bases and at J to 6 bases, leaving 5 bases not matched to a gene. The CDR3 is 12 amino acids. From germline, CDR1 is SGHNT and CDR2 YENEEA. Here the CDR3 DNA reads TGTGCCACGTCCGGGACTAGCGGCGAGCAGTACTTC. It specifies CATSGTSGEQYF.

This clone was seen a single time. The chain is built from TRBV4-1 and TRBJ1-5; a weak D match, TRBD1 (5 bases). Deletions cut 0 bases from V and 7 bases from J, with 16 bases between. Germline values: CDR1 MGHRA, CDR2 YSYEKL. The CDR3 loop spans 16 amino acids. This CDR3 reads CASSQDQGNIMQPQHF. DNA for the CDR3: TGCGCCAGCAGCCAAGATCAGGGTAACATCATGCAGCCCCAGCATTTT.

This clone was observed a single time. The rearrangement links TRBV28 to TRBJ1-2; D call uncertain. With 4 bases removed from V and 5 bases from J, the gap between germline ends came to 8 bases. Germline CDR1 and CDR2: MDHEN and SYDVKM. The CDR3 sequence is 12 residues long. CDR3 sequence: CASSSGLYGYTF. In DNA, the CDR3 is TGTGCCAGCAGTTCGGGATTATATGGCTACACCTTC.

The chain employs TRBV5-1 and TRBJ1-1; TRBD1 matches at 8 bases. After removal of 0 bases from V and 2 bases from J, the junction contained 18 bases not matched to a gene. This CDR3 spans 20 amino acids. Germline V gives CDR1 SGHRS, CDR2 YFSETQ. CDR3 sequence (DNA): TGCGCCAGCAGCTTGGGAATCGCAGGGGGCCCCAGTTACCCCAACACTGAAGCTTTCTTT. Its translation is CASSLGIAGGPSYPNTEAFF.

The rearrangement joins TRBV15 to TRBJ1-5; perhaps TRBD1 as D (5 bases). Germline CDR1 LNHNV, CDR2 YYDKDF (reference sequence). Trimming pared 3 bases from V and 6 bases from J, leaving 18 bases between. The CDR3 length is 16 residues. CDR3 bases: TGTGCCACCAGCAGGGGCCGGTATGGGGGGAGTCAGCCCCAGCATTTT. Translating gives CATSRGRYGGSQPQHF.

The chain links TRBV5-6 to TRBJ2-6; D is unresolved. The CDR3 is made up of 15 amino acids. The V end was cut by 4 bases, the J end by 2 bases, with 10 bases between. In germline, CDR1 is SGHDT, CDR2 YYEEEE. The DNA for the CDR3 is TGTGCCAGCAGCAGCAACAGAGCTGGGGCCAACGTCCTGACTTTC. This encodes CASSSNRAGANVLTF.

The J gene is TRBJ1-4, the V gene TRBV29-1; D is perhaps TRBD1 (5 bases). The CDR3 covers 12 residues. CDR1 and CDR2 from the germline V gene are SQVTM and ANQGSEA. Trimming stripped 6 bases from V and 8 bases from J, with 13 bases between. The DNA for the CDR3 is TGCAGCGTACAGGATACATCGGAAAAACTGTTTTTT. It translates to CSVQDTSEKLFF.

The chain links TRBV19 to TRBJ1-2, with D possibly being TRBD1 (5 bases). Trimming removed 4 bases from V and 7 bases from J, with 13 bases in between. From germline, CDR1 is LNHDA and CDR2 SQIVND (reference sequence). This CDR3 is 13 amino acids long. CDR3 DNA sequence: TGTGCCAGTAGTAAGACCCCGGGGGTTGGCTACACCTTC. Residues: CASSKTPGVGYTF.

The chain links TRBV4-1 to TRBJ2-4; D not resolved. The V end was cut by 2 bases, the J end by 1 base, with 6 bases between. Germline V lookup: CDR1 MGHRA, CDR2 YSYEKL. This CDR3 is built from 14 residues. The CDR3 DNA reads TGCGCCAGCAGCCAACCCAGGGCCAAAAACATTCAGTACTTC. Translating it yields CASSQPRAKNIQYF.

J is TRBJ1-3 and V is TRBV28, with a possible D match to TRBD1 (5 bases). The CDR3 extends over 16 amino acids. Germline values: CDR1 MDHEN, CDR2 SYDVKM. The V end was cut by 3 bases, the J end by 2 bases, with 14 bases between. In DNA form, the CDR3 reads TGTGCCAGCAGTTTTCCGGGGGGGGAGGCTGGAAACACCATATATTTT. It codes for CASSFPGGEAGNTIYF.

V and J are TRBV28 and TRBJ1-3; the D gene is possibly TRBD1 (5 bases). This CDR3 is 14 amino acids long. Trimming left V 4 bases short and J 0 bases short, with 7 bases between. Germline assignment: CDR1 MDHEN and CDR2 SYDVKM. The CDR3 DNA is TGTGCCAGCAGTTCGGGGGGCTCTGGAAACACCATATATTTT. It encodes CASSSGGSGNTIYF.

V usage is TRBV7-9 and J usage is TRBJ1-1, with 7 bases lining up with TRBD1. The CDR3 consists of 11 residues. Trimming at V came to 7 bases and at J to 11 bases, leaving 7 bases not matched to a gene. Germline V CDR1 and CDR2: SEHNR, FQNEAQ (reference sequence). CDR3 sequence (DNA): TGTGCCAGCACAGGAGGGGGCCGGGCTTTCTTT. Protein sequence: CASTGGGRAFF.

For the CDR3, the DNA is TGTGCCAGCAGCTTAGCGACTGGAGTCTCCTACGAGCAGTACTTC. It specifies CASSLATGVSYEQYF. This rearrangement joins TRBV7-8 to TRBJ2-7; D is unresolved. CDR1 is SGHVS, CDR2 FQNEAQ, per germline. V was cut by 0 bases and J by 0 bases, with 9 bases left in between. The CDR3 sequence is 15 residues long.

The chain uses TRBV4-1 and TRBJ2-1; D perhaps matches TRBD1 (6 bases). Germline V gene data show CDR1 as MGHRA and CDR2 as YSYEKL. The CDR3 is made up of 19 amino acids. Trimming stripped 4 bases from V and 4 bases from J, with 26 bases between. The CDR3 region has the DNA TGCGCCAGCAGCCTGAGATCAGCGGACAGCCGCCCGCTGTACAATGAGCAGTTCTTC. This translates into CASSLRSADSRPLYNEQFF.

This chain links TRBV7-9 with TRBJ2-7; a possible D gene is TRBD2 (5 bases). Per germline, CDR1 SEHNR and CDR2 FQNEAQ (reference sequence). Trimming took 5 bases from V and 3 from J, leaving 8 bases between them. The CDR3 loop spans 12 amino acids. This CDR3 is CASSRDIYEQYF. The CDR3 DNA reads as TGTGCCAGCAGCCGGGATATCTACGAGCAGTACTTC.

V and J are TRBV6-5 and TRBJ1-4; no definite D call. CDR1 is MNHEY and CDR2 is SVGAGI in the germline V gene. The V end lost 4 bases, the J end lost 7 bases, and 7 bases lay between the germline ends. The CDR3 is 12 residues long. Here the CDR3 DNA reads TGTGCCAGCAGTTCGCTCGGTGAAAAACTGTTTTTT. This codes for CASSSLGEKLFF.

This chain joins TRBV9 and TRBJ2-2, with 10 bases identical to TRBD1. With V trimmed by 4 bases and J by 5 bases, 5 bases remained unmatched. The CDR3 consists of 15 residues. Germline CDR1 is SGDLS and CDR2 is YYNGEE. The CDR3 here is CASSKRTGGTGELFF. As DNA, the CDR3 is TGTGCCAGCAGCAAGCGGACAGGGGGGACCGGGGAGCTGTTTTTT.